This T cell receptor (beta chain) was identified during a study of blood T cell repertoires in COVID-19. The wider study: Donors in the United States, Italy and Spain gave samples during acute or convalescent COVID-19. PBMCs, B-cell-depleted T cells, or T cells were the source of the cDNA or gDNA that made up the material.

Original processing notes: Nucleated cell counts were estimated from reference gene primer amplification. Repertoires were generated with immunoSEQ multiplex PCR, while TCRdb's copy carries only in-frame clones and drops some. V, J and clone size are taken as reported in that table, and D and trimming were inferred from the DNA itself. This table has roughly 250,000 clones, roughly nine tenths appearing once. The CDR3 runs 11 residues. The V end lost 6 bases, the J end lost 2 bases, and 5 bases lay between the germline ends. Germline assignment: CDR1 LNHDA and CDR2 SQIVND (reference sequence). Participants, roughly 18 to 100 years old, spanned more than 20 US areas.

The sequenced sample was PBMCs or T cells enriched from blood (not recorded which). The source is a young woman with acute COVID-19. The chain joins TRBV19 to TRBJ2-7; D gene unclear. This CDR3 reads CASSLTYEQYF. The CDR3 coding sequence is TGTGCCAGTAGCTTAACCTACGAGCAGTACTTC.